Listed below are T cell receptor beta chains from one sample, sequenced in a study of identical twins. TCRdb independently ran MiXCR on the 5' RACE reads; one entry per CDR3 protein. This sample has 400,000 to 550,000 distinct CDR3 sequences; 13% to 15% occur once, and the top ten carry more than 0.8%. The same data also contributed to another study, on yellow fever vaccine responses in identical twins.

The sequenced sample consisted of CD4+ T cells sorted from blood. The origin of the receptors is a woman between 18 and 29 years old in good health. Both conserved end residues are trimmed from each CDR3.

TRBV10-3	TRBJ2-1	AISELAGVNEQF
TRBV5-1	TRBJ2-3	ASSLTTQGITDTQY
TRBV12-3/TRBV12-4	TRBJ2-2	ASSDRRVNTGELF
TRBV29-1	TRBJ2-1	SVEREQTNEQF
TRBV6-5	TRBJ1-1	ASRQRGTEAF
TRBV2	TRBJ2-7	ASNRQVNEQY
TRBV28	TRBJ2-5	ASSPRSKLTQY
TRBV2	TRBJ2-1	ASRSLAGGPGEQF
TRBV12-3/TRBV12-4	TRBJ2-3	ASSLGRGPNTDTQY
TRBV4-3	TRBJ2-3	ASSQDFPGQGATDTQY
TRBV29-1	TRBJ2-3	SVGRAGGGTQY
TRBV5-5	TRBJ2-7	ASRRNIAGDYEQY
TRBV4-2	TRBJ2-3	ASSALTDTQY
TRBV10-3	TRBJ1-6	AIRGQANSPLH
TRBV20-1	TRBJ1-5	SAPGQARQPQH
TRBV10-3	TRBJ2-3	ATQNDPGDTQY
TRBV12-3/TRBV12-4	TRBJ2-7	ASSLFRGPYEQY
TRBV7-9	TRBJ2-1	ASSLFGPSRNEQF
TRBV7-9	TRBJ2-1	ASSLYAGDNEQF